Below, 3 T cell receptor beta chains from the same sample are listed, as sequenced in a study of cytomegalovirus exposure and HLA in healthy donors. The table came from immunoSEQ multiplex PCR; TCRdb's copy has only in-frame clones and leaves some out. The data contain about 150,000 clones, about 88% of them singletons. The material sequenced was PBMCs. The receptors stem from a man younger than 30 in good health and CMV-seropositive.

J is TRBJ2-5 and V is TRBV7-6; D possibly corresponds to TRBD1 (5 bases). V was pared by 6 bases and J by 2 bases, with 19 bases between. Germline loops: CDR1 SGHVS, CDR2 FNYEAQ. The CDR3 has 16 residues. The CDR3, as DNA: TGTGCCAGCAGTCTAAGGGCAGGGTCTGCACAAGAGACCCAGTACTTC. Protein sequence: CASSLRAGSAQETQYF. Full variable domain (missing parts from reference TRBV7-6 and TRBJ2-5): GAGVSQSPRYKVTKRGQDVALRCDPISGHVSLYWYRQALGQGPEFLTYFNYEAQQDKSGLPNDRFSAERPEGSISTLTIQRTEQRDSAMYRCASSLRAGSAQETQYFGPGTRLLVL.

The rearrangement joins TRBV4-1 to TRBJ2-2; 8 nucleotides align to TRBD2. The CDR3 is made up of 16 amino acids. V lost 0 bases, J lost 13 bases, and 13 bases stayed unmatched. The germline CDR1 and CDR2 sequences are MGHRA and YSYEKL. CDR3 DNA: TGCGCCAGCAGCCAAGATTCAGGGTGGCCGGCGGGAGGGCTGTTTTTT. It specifies CASSQDSGWPAGGLFF.

This chain uses TRBV7-9 with TRBJ1-6, with 8 bases that match TRBD1. The CDR3 runs 15 residues. The trim removed 5 bases at V and 6 bases at J, leaving 6 bases unmatched. CDR1 SEHNR and CDR2 FQNEAQ come from the germline V gene (reference sequence). The CDR3 reads CASSPTGGRNSPLHF. DNA of the CDR3: TGTGCCAGCAGCCCAACAGGGGGTCGTAATTCACCCCTCCACTTT. Based on the CDR3 plus reference TRBV7-9 and TRBJ1-6, the full variable domain is DTGVSQNPRHKITKRGQNVTFRCDPISEHNRLYWYRQTLGQGPEFLTYFQNEAQLEKSRLLSDRFSAERPKGSFSTLEIQRTEQGDSAMYLCASSPTGGRNSPLHFGNGTRLTVT.